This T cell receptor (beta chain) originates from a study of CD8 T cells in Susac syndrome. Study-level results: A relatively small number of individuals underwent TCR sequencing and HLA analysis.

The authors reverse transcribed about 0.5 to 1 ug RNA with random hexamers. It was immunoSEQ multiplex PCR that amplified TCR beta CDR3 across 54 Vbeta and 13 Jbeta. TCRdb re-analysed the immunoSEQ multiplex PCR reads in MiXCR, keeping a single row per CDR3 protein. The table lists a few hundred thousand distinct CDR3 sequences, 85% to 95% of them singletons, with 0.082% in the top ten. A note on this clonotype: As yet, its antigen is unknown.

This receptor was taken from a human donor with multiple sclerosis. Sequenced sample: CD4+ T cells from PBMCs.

DNA for the CDR3: TGTGCCACCCGACCCGACAGGGGGCTATTGACCGGGGAGCTGTTTTTT. Its protein is CATRPDRGLLTGELFF. The rearrangement joins TRBV6-6 to TRBJ2-2; 10 nucleotides agree with TRBD1. Trimming cost V 10 bases and J 5 bases; bases outside gene matches: 13. CDR3 length equals 16 residues. The germline V gene has CDR1 MNHNY and CDR2 SVGAGI (reference sequence).